Reported below is one T cell receptor (beta chain). Libraries were prepared by immunoSEQ multiplex PCR; TCRdb keeps only in-frame clonotypes and omits some of them. The sample lists approximately 94,000 clones, approximately 91% occurring once. The V and J ends lost 5 bases and 6 bases respectively, with 17 bases between them. In germline, CDR1 is ENHRY, CDR2 SYGVKD. This CDR3 contains 14 residues. These data originate in a study of OX40 agonist ivuxolimab in advanced cancers. Across the whole study: At doses from 0.01 to 10 mg/kg, patients were given intravenous ivuxolimab every 2 weeks. Patients enrolled in dose escalation were diagnosed with hepatocellular carcinoma, melanoma, renal cell or head and neck cancer.

Sequencing was performed on CD4+ or CD8+ T cells sorted from blood, taken in a trial of the OX40 agonist ivuxolimab. The source is an adult with an advanced solid tumor such as melanoma, head and neck, liver or kidney cancer. This chain uses TRBV10-3 with TRBJ2-7; the D gene is possibly TRBD2 (7 bases). CDR3 amino acids: CAISPTGREFEQYF. CDR3 DNA sequence: TGTGCCATCAGTCCCACAGGGAGGGAGTTCGAGCAGTACTTC.